The 6 T cell receptor beta chains below all came from one sample that was sequenced in a study of identical twins. TCRdb ran MiXCR on the 5' RACE reads and lists one entry per CDR3 protein. The data contain about 490,000 distinct CDR3 sequences, 12% to 15% of them seen just once; the ten biggest clones take up less than 0.5%. These data also featured in a second study, about yellow fever vaccine responses in identical twins.

Sequences were obtained from CD4+ T cells sorted from blood. These receptors came from a young woman in good health.

The V call is TRBV24-1, the J call TRBJ2-7; 9 bases fit TRBD1. V trimming: 5 bases; J trimming: 6 bases; junction bases outside the gene matches: 7. The CDR3 covers 14 residues. CDR1 is KGHDR, CDR2 SFDVKD, per germline. The CDR3 is CATSVTGGSGEQYF. The CDR3 nucleotides are TGTGCCACCAGTGTTACAGGGGGCAGTGGCGAGCAGTACTTC.

This clonotype was seen a handful of times. The rearrangement uses TRBV28 and TRBJ1-5; unclear D gene. Germline V gene data show CDR1 as MDHEN and CDR2 as SYDVKM. This CDR3 region has 13 residues. Trimming left V 11 bases short and J 0 bases short, with 11 bases between. The CDR3 sequence: CAVRGYSNQPQHF. In DNA form, the CDR3 reads TGTGCCGTACGAGGTTATAGCAATCAGCCCCAGCATTTT.

This clonotype has just a few counts. The gene calls are TRBV5-1 and TRBJ2-3; 13 bases are a match to TRBD2. The V and J ends lost 5 bases and 2 bases, in that order; junction bases with no gene match: 14. From germline, CDR1 is SGHRS and CDR2 YFSETQ. CDR3 length: 19 residues. This chain's CDR3 is CASRWGLAGTPVSTDTQYF. DNA for the CDR3: TGCGCCAGCAGGTGGGGACTAGCGGGAACACCGGTCTCCACAGATACGCAGTATTTT.

V usage is TRBV12-3 or TRBV12-4 and J usage is TRBJ2-7, with D uncertain. The CDR3 is made up of 11 amino acids. Trimming removed 7 bases from V and 5 bases from J, with 9 bases in between. The CDR3 DNA reads TGTGCCAGCACCCCTGGGGACGAGCAGTACTTC. This gives the protein CASTPGDEQYF.

There are a few counts of this clonotype. The rearrangement uses TRBV5-1 and TRBJ2-3, with 11 bases fitting TRBD2. This CDR3 spans 15 amino acids. In germline, CDR1 is SGHRS, CDR2 YFSETQ. The V gene end was trimmed by 1 base and the J gene end by 7 bases; junction bases not matched to a gene: 5. The CDR3 loop reads CASSLRLAGGNTQYF. CDR3 DNA sequence: TGCGCCAGCAGCTTGCGCCTAGCGGGGGGAAATACGCAGTATTTT.

The rearrangement links TRBV12-3 or TRBV12-4 to TRBJ2-5; 9 bases are a match to TRBD2. The CDR3 totals 17 residues. The V and J ends lost 2 bases and 1 base, in that order; junction bases with no gene match: 8. As DNA, the CDR3 is TGTGCCAGCAGTTTACGACCTGGCGGGGGGGGCCAAGAGACCCAGTACTTC. Protein sequence: CASSLRPGGGGQETQYF.